The present TCR beta chain was sequenced within a study of blood T cell repertoires in COVID-19. Authors' data handling: The assay estimated nucleated cells by amplifying reference gene primers. Sequencing was performed with immunoSEQ multiplex PCR; in TCRdb, only in-frame clones are kept and a portion is missing. The DNA gave D and trimming, while V, J and clone size come from that table. Of about 200,000 clones in the sample, 80% to 85% were seen once. This clonotype was sampled from a man aged 40-49 years with acute or convalescent COVID-19. Material for sequencing was peripheral blood.

Written as DNA, the CDR3 is TGTGCCAGCAGTGTGGACAGGGACCGCCGAGAGCAGTTCTTC. This encodes CASSVDRDRREQFF. This chain connects TRBV2 to TRBJ2-1, with 8 bases fitting TRBD1. This CDR3 region has 14 residues. Germline-derived CDR1 and CDR2 are SNHLY and FYNNEI. With V trimmed by 4 bases and J by 10 bases, 9 bases remained unmatched. Together with reference TRBV2 and TRBJ2-1, the CDR3 gives the full variable domain: EPEVTQTPSHQVTQMGQEVILRCVPISNHLYFYWYRQILGQKVEFLVSFYNNEISEKSEIFDDQFSVERPDGSNFTLKIRSTKLEDSAMYFCASSVDRDRREQFFGPGTRLTVL.